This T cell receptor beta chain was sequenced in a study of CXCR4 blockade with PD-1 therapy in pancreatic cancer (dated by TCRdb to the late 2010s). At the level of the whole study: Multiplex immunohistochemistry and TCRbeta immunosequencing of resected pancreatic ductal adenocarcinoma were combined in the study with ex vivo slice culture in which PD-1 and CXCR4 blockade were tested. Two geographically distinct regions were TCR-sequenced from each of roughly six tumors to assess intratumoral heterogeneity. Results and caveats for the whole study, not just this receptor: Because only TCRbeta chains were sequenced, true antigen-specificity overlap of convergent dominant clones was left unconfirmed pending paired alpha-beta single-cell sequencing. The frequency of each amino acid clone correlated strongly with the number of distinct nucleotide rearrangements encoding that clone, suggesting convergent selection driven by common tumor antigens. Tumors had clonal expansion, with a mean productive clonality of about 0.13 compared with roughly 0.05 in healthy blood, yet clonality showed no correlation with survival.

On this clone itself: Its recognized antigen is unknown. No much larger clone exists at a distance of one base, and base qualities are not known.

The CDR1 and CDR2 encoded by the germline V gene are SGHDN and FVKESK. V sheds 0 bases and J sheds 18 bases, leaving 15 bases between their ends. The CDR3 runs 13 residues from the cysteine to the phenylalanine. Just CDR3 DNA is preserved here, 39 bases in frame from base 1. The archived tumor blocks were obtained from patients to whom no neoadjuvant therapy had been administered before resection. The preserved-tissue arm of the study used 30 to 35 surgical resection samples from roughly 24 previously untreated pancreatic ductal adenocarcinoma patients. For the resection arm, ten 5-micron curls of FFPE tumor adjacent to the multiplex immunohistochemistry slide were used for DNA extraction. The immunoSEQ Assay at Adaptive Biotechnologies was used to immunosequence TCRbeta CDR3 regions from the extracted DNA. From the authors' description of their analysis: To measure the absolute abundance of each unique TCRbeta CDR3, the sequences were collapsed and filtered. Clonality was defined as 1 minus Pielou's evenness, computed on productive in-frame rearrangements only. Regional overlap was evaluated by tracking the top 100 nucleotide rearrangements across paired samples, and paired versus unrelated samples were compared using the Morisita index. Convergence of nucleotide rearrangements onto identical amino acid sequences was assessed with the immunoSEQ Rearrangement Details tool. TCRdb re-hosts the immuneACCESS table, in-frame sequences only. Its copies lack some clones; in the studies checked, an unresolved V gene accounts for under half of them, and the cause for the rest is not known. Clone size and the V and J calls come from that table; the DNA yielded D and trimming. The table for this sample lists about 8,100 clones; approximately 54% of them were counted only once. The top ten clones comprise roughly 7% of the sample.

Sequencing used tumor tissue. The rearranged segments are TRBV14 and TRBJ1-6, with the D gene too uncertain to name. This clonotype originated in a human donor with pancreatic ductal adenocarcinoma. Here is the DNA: TGTGCCAGCAGCCAAGATAGAAGGCAGGCTCCCCACTTT. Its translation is CASSQDRRQAPHF.